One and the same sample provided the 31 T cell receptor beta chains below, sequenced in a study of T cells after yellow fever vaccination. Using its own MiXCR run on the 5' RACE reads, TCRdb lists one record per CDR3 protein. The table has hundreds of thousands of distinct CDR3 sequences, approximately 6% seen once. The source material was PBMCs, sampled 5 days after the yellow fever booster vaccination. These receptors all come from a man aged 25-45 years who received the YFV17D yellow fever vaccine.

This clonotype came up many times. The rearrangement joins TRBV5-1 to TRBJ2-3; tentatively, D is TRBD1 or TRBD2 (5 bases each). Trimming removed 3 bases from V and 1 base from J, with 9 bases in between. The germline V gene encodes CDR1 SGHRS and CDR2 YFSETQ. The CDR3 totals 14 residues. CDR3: CASSSGDRTDTQYF. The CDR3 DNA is TGCGCCAGCAGCTCCGGGGACCGCACAGATACGCAGTATTTT. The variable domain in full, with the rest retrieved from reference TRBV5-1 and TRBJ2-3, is KAGVTQTPRYLIKTRGQQVTLSCSPISGHRSVSWYQQTPGQGLQFLFEYFSETQRNKGNFPGRFSGRQFSNSRSEMNVSTLELGDSALYLCASSSGDRTDTQYFGPGTRLTVL.

Here the CDR3 reads CATSSARSYGYTF. The CDR3 nucleotides read TGTGCCACCAGCTCAGCCCGGTCCTATGGCTACACCTTC. The chain is built from TRBV15 and TRBJ1-2; no clear D. Trimming pared 5 bases from V and 4 bases from J, leaving 11 bases between. Germline V CDR1 and CDR2: LNHNV, YYDKDF (reference sequence). The CDR3 has 13 residues.

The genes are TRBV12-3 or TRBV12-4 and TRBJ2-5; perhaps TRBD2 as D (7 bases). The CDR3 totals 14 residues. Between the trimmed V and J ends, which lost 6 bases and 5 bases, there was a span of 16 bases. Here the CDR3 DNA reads TGTGCCAGCAGGCCCGGGGGGCCTATTGAGACCCAGTACTTC. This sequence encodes CASRPGGPIETQYF.

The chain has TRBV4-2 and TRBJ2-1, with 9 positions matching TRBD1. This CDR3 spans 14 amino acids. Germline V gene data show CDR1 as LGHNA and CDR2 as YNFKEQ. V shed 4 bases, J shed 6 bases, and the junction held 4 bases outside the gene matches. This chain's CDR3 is CASSPPGQGNEQFF. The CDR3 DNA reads TGTGCCAGCAGCCCTCCGGGACAGGGCAATGAGCAGTTCTTC.

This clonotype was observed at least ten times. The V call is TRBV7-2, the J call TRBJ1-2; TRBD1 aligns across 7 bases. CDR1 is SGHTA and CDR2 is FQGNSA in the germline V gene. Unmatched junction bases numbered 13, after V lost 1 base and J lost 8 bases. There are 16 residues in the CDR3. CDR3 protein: CASSLDPTGALGGYTF. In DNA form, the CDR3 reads TGTGCCAGCAGCTTAGACCCCACAGGGGCCCTTGGGGGCTACACCTTC. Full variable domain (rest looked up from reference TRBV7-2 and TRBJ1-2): GAGVSQSPSNKVTEKGKDVELRCDPISGHTALYWYRQSLGQGLEFLIYFQGNSAPDKSGLPSDRFSAERTGGSVSTLTIQRTQQEDSAVYLCASSLDPTGALGGYTFGSGTRLTVV.

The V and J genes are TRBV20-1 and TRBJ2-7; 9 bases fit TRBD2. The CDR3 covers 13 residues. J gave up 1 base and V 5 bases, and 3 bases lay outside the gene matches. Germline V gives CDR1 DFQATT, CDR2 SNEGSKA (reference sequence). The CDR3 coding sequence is TGCAGTGCTCCTAGCGGGACTTCCTACGAGCAGTACTTC. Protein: CSAPSGTSYEQYF.

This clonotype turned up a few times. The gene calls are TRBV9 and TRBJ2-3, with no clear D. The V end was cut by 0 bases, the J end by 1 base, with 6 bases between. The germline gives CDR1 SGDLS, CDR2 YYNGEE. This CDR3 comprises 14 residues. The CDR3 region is CASSVASGTDTQYF. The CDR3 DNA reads TGTGCCAGCAGCGTAGCGAGCGGCACAGATACGCAGTATTTT.

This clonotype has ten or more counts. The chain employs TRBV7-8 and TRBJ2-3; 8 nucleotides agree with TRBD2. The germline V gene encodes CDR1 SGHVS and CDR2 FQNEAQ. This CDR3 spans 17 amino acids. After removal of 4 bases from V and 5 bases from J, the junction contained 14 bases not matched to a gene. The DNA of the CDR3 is TGTGCCAGCAGCTCCCCGGGGCTAGCGGGCCGGGTAGATACGCAGTATTTT. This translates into CASSSPGLAGRVDTQYF.

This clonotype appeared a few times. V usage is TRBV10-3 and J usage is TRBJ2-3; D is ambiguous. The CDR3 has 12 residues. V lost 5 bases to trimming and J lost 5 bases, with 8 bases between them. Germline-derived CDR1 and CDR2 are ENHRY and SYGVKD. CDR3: CAISQAIDTQYF. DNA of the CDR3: TGTGCCATCAGTCAGGCGATAGATACGCAGTATTTT.

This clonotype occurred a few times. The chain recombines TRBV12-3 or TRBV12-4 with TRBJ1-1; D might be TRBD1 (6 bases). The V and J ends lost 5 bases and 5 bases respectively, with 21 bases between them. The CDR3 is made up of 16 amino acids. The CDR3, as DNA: TGTGCCAGCAGTGAACAAAACAGGGTCCCGGGGACTGAAGCTTTCTTT. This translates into CASSEQNRVPGTEAFF.

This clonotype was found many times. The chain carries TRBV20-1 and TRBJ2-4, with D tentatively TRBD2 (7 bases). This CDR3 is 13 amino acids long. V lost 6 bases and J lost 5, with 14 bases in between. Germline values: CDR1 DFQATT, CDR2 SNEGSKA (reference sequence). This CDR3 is CSAKRGGQNIQYF. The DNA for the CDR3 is TGCAGTGCGAAGAGGGGGGGGCAAAACATTCAGTACTTC.

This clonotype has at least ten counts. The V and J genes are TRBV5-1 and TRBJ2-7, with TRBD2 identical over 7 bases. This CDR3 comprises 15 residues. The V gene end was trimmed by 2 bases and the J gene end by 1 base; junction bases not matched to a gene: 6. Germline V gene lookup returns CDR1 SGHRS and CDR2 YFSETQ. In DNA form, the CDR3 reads TGCGCCAGCAGCTTCTCCGGGACTAAATCCTACGAGCAGTACTTC. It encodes CASSFSGTKSYEQYF.

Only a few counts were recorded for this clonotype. The CDR3 DNA sequence: TGTGCCAGCAGCCGCCAGATCATAGCGGGAGGCTACAATGAGCAGTTCTTC. It encodes CASSRQIIAGGYNEQFF. The J gene is TRBJ2-1, the V gene TRBV7-2; 10 bases match TRBD2. Germline values: CDR1 SGHTA, CDR2 FQGNSA. Germline trimming cut 5 bases from V and 3 bases from J; bases unmatched to any gene: 10. This CDR3 is built from 17 residues.

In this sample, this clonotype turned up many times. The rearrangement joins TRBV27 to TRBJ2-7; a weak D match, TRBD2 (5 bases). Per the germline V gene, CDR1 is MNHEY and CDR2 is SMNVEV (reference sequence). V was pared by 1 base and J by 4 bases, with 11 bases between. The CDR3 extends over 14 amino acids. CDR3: CASSLYLTGYEQYF. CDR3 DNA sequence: TGTGCCAGCAGTTTATATCTGACGGGGTACGAGCAGTACTTC.

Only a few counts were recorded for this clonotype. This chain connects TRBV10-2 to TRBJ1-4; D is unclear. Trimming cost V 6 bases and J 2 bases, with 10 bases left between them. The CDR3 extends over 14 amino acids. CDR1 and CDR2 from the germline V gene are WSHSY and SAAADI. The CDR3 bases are TGCGCCAGCAGCCCTCGGAGCACTAATGAAAAACTGTTTTTT. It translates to CASSPRSTNEKLFF.

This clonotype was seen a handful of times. CDR3 region: CSAWTESTDTQYF. The CDR3 region has the DNA TGCAGTGCCTGGACAGAGAGCACAGATACGCAGTATTTT. V gene TRBV20-1 combines with J gene TRBJ2-3, with D possibly TRBD1 on 6 matching bases. The CDR3 is 13 amino acids. Germline V gene data show CDR1 as DFQATT and CDR2 as SNEGSKA (reference sequence). The germline V and J ends were trimmed by 6 bases and 0 bases, with 10 bases remaining between them.

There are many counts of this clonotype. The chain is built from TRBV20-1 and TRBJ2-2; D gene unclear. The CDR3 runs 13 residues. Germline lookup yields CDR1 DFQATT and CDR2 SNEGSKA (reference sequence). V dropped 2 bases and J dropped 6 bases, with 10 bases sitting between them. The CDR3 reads CSARIARAGELFF. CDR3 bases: TGCAGTGCTAGAATAGCTAGGGCCGGGGAGCTGTTTTTT.

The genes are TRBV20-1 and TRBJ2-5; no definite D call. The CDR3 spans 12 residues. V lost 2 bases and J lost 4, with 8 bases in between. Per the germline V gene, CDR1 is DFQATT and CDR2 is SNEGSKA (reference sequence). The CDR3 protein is CSARNAPETQYF. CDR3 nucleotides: TGCAGTGCTAGAAACGCCCCAGAGACCCAGTACTTC.

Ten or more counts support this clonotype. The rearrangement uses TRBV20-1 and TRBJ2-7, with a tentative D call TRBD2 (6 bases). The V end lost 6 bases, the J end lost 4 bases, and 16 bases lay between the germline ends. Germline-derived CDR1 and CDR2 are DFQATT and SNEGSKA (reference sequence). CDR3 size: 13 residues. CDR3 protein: CSARDFLGYEQYF. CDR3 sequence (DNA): TGCAGTGCAAGGGACTTTCTAGGGTACGAGCAGTACTTC.

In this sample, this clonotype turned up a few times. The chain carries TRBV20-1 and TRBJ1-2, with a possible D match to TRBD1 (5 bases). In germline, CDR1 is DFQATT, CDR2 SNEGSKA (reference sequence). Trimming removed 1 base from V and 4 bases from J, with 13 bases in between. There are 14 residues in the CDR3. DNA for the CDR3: TGCAGTGCTAGAGTTGCAGGGCTCGGCTATGGCTACACCTTC. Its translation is CSARVAGLGYGYTF.

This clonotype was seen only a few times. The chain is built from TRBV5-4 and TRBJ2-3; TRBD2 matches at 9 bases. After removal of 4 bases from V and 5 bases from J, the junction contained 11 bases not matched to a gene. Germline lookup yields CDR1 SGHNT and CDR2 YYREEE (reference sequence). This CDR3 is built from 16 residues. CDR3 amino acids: CASSQTSGSGIDTQYF. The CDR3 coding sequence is TGTGCCAGCAGCCAGACTAGCGGCTCGGGGATAGATACGCAGTATTTT.

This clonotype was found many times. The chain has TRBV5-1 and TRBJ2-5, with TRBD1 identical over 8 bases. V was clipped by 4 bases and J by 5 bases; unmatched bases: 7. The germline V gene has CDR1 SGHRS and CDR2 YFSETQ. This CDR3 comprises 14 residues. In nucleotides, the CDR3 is TGCGCCAGCAGCGAAGGGACAGGATGGGAGACCCAGTACTTC. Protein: CASSEGTGWETQYF. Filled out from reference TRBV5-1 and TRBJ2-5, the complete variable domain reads KAGVTQTPRYLIKTRGQQVTLSCSPISGHRSVSWYQQTPGQGLQFLFEYFSETQRNKGNFPGRFSGRQFSNSRSEMNVSTLELGDSALYLCASSEGTGWETQYFGPGTRLLVL.

The CDR3 region is CAITDRAKNEQFF. As DNA, the CDR3 is TGTGCCATAACGGACAGGGCGAAGAATGAGCAGTTCTTC. The chain joins TRBV5-4 to TRBJ2-1; 8 nucleotides match TRBD1. The V gene's germline CDR1 is SGHNT and CDR2 YYREEE (reference sequence). This CDR3 spans 13 amino acids. Trimming at V came to 9 bases and at J to 7 bases, leaving 9 bases not matched to a gene.

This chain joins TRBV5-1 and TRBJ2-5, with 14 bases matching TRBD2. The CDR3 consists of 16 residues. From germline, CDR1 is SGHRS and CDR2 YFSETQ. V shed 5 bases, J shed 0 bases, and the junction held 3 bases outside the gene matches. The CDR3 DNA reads TGCGCCAGCAGTTCGGGACTAGCGGGAGACCAAGAGACCCAGTACTTC. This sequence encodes CASSSGLAGDQETQYF.

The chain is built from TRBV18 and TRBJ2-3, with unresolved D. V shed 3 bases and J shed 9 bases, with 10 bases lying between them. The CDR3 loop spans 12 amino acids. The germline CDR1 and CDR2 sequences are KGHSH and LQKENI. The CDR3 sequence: CASSPNAETQYF. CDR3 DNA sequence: TGTGCCAGCTCACCTAATGCCGAGACGCAGTATTTT.

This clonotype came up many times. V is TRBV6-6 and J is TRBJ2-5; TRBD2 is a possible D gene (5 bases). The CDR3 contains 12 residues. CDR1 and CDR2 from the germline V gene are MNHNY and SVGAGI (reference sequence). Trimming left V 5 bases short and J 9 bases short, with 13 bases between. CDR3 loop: CASSPTAGAQYF. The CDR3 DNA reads TGTGCCAGCAGTCCCACGGCCGGGGCCCAGTACTTC.

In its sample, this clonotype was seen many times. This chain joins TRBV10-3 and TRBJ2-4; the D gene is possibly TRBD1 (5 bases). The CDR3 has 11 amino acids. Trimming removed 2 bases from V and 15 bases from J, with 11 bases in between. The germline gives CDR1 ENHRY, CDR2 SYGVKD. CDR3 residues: CAISEGARSYF. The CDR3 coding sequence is TGTGCCATCAGTGAGGGGGCCAGGTCGTACTTC.

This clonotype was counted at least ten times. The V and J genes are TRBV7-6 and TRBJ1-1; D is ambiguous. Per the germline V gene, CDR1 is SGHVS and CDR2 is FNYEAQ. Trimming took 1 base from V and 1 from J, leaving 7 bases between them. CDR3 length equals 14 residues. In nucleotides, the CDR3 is TGTGCCAGCAGCTTAGTTCGGGGGAACACTGAAGCTTTCTTT. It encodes CASSLVRGNTEAFF.

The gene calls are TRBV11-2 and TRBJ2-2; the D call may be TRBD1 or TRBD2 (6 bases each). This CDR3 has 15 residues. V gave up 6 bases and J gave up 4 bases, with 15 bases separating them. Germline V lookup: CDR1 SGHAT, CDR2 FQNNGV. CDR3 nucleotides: TGTGCCAGCAGAGGGGGGAGTGCGGTCACCGGGGAGCTGTTTTTT. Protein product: CASRGGSAVTGELFF.

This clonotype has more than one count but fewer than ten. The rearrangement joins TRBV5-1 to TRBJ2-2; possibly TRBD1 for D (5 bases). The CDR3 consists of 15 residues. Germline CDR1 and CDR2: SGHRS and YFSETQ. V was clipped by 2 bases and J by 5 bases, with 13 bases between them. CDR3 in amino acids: CASSLGHVQTGELFF. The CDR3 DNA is TGCGCCAGCAGCTTAGGACACGTCCAGACCGGGGAGCTGTTTTTT.

Here the CDR3 reads CASSLASSGRAYEQYF. Written as DNA, the CDR3 is TGCGCCAGCAGCTTGGCCTCTAGCGGGAGGGCCTACGAGCAGTACTTC. The rearrangement uses TRBV5-1 and TRBJ2-7; 12 bases map to TRBD2. The CDR3 is 16 amino acids. With V trimmed by 0 bases and J by 2 bases, 3 bases remained unmatched. The germline gives CDR1 SGHRS, CDR2 YFSETQ. Full variable domain (rest looked up from reference TRBV5-1 and TRBJ2-7): KAGVTQTPRYLIKTRGQQVTLSCSPISGHRSVSWYQQTPGQGLQFLFEYFSETQRNKGNFPGRFSGRQFSNSRSEMNVSTLELGDSALYLCASSLASSGRAYEQYFGPGTRLTVT.